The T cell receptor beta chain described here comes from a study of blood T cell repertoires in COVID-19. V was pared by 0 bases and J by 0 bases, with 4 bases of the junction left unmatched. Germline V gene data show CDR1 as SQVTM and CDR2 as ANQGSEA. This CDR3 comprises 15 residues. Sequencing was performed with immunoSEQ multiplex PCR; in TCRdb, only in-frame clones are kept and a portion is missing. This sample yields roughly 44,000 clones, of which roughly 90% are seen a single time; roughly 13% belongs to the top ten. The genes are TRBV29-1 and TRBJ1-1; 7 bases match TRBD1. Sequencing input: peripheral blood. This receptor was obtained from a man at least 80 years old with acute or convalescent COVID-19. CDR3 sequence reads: CSVEDPGTVNTEAFF. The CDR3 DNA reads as TGCAGCGTTGAAGATCCGGGGACAGTGAACACTGAAGCTTTCTTT.